This record concerns one TCR beta chain sequence. The data were taken from a study of blood T cell repertoires in COVID-19. Study-wide context: Acute-phase and convalescent COVID-19 samples originated in the United States, Italy and Spain. The cDNA or gDNA used as material had been derived from T cells, B-cell-depleted T cells, or PBMCs.

In the original workflow: Estimation of nucleated cell counts was performed using reference gene primer amplification. The data were produced by immunoSEQ multiplex PCR, yet TCRdb's version contains in-frame clones alone and is incomplete. V, J and clone size reflect that table, while D and trimming were determined from the DNA. This table holds fewer than 200,000 clones, roughly 93% found once. Followed longitudinally, the Seattle patients had been enrolled during active infection. In germline, CDR1 is LNHNV, CDR2 YYDKDF (reference sequence). The V and J ends lost 0 bases and 2 bases respectively, with 14 bases between them. The length of the CDR3 is 17 residues.

The sample taken for sequencing was peripheral blood. The chain carries TRBV15 and TRBJ2-1, with unresolved D. This receptor was taken from a man between 18 and 35 years old with COVID-19, enrolled during active disease. In DNA, the CDR3 is TGTGCCACCAGCAGAGATCTTACTAAACTCGCCTACAATGAGCAGTTCTTC. Its protein is CATSRDLTKLAYNEQFF.